The next 17 T cell receptor beta chains were all read from a single sample in a study of blood T cells in healthy people across ages. Using a J-beta primer mix together with a sample-barcoded 5' primer, a second PCR was run for about 7 to 12 cycles. TCRdb reanalysed the 5' RACE reads using MiXCR and keeps one entry per CDR3 protein. The profile covers approximately 800,000 distinct CDR3 sequences, with 40% to 65% appearing a single time and around 41% taken by the ten largest. Sequencing was performed on blood. The receptors shown here come from an elderly man in good health.

V is TRBV6-6 and J is TRBJ2-1, with TRBD1 as a possible D gene (6 bases). Germline V CDR1 and CDR2: MNHNY, SVGAGI (reference sequence). This CDR3 spans 13 amino acids. V lost 7 bases, J lost 8 bases, and 15 bases lay in between. CDR3 in amino acids: CASIDGQYYEQFF. Here the CDR3 DNA reads TGTGCCAGCATAGACGGACAGTACTATGAGCAGTTCTTC.

J is TRBJ2-1 and V is TRBV20-1; 7 positions match TRBD1. The V gene end was trimmed by 2 bases and the J gene end by 2 bases; junction bases not matched to a gene: 18. Germline V gene lookup returns CDR1 DFQATT and CDR2 SNEGSKA (reference sequence). There are 19 residues in the CDR3. The CDR3 sequence: CSARQDRARTRKTYNEQFF. The CDR3 DNA reads TGCAGTGCTAGACAAGACAGGGCCAGGACCCGAAAAACCTACAATGAGCAGTTCTTC.

The DNA for the CDR3 is TGCAGTGCTCGGCCCCACGGGGGGCACGAGCAGTACTTC. This codes for CSARPHGGHEQYF. The chain couples TRBV20-1 to TRBJ2-1, with TRBD2 as a possible D gene (7 bases). The J call may be in error: the DNA end matches TRBJ2-7 better. The CDR3 is made up of 13 amino acids. Per the germline V gene, CDR1 is DFQATT and CDR2 is SNEGSKA (reference sequence).

The V and J genes are TRBV14 and TRBJ1-1; a weak D match, TRBD1 (6 bases). Per the germline V gene, CDR1 is SGHDN and CDR2 is FVKESK. This CDR3 region has 15 residues. V was trimmed by 4 bases and J by 1 base, leaving 13 bases between them. CDR3 protein: CASSPTGPGNTEAFF. CDR3 in DNA: TGTGCCAGCAGCCCGACAGGCCCGGGGAACACTGAAGCTTTCTTT.

The chain is built from TRBV3-1 and TRBJ2-7, with 7 nucleotides matching TRBD2. Losses at the gene ends were 4 bases for V and 5 bases for J; bases not matched to a gene: 11. Germline CDR1 reads LGHDT; CDR2 reads YNNKEL (reference sequence). The CDR3 is 15 residues long. CDR3 DNA: TGTGCCAGCAGCCGAAATTCGCGGGAGATCCACGAGCAGTACTTC. This codes for CASSRNSREIHEQYF.

This sequence joins TRBV20-1 and TRBJ1-1; the D gene is possibly TRBD1 (6 bases). Per germline, CDR1 DFQATT and CDR2 SNEGSKA (reference sequence). Trimming took 3 bases from V and 0 from J, leaving 8 bases between them. There are 13 residues in the CDR3. In DNA form, the CDR3 reads TGCAGTGCTAGGACAGGCCTGAACACTGAAGCTTTCTTT. Translated, it gives CSARTGLNTEAFF.

This clonotype was counted only a few times. The chain couples TRBV29-1 to TRBJ1-4; D gene unclear. Trimming cost V 4 bases and J 7 bases, with 4 bases left between them. The CDR3 has 10 residues. Germline-derived CDR1 and CDR2 are SQVTM and ANQGSEA. The CDR3 sequence is CSVVGEKLFF. For the CDR3, the DNA is TGCAGCGTTGTAGGTGAAAAACTGTTTTTT.

The V and J genes are TRBV5-4 and TRBJ2-5, with 13 nucleotides matching TRBD2. Per the germline V gene, CDR1 is SGHNT and CDR2 is YYREEE (reference sequence). The J segment lost 5 bases and the V segment lost 4 bases, leaving 14 bases of the junction unmatched. CDR3 length equals 18 residues. The CDR3 nucleotides read TGTGCCAGCAGCGGGGGTTCGGAGACTAGCGGGAGGAGCGAGACCCAGTACTTC. Protein: CASSGGSETSGRSETQYF. Drawing the rest from reference TRBV5-4 and TRBJ2-5, the complete variable domain is ETGVTQSPTHLIKTRGQQVTLRCSSQSGHNTVSWYQQALGQGPQFIFQYYREEENGRGNFPPRFSGLQFPNYSSELNVNALELDDSALYLCASSGGSETSGRSETQYFGPGTRLLVL.

CDR3 region: CATSRNRVNEQFF. CDR3 DNA sequence: TGTGCCACCAGCAGAAACCGGGTCAATGAGCAGTTCTTC. The chain is built from TRBV15 and TRBJ2-1, with D hard to call. The CDR3 runs 13 residues. CDR1 is LNHNV, CDR2 YYDKDF, per germline (reference sequence). Between the trimmed V and J ends, which lost 2 bases and 6 bases, there was a span of 8 bases.

The V gene is TRBV10-3, the J gene TRBJ2-7; possible D gene TRBD2, 6 bases. From germline, CDR1 is ENHRY and CDR2 SYGVKD. With 6 bases removed from V and 2 bases from J, the gap between germline ends came to 8 bases. The CDR3 totals 12 residues. The CDR3 DNA reads as TGTGCCATCAGGGGGGGACCCTACGAGCAGTACTTC. Translating it yields CAIRGGPYEQYF.

The chain carries TRBV20-1 and TRBJ1-4, with D maybe TRBD1 (5 bases). This CDR3 is built from 13 residues. V was cut by 3 bases and J by 8 bases, with 13 bases left in between. Looked up from germline, CDR1 is DFQATT and CDR2 is SNEGSKA (reference sequence). As DNA, the CDR3 is TGCAGTGCTAGCCCCAGGGCGGGAGAAAAACTGTTTTTT. This encodes CSASPRAGEKLFF.

This clonotype has just a few counts. The chain is built from TRBV7-3 and TRBJ1-1; no firm D call. V lost 5 bases to trimming and J lost 4 bases, with 14 bases between them. The V gene's germline CDR1 is SGHTA and CDR2 FQGTGA. The CDR3 covers 14 residues. The CDR3 protein is CASSPGLPGTEAFF. CDR3 in DNA: TGTGCCAGCAGCCCAGGCCTCCCGGGCACTGAAGCTTTCTTT.

This clonotype appeared a few times. The chain employs TRBV29-1 and TRBJ2-5, with D possibly TRBD2 on 6 matching bases. Germline CDR1 is SQVTM and CDR2 is ANQGSEA. The CDR3 has 12 residues. V was clipped by 7 bases and J by 4 bases, with 13 bases between them. CDR3 sequence: CSAVYSGETQYF. CDR3 DNA sequence: TGCAGCGCCGTCTATAGCGGAGAGACCCAGTACTTC.

V and J are TRBV15 and TRBJ2-5; TRBD2 is a possible D gene (5 bases). This CDR3 is built from 15 residues. The germline V gene has CDR1 LNHNV and CDR2 YYDKDF (reference sequence). V dropped 1 base and J dropped 5 bases, with 14 bases sitting between them. Written as DNA, the CDR3 is TGTGCCACCAGCAGAGGGGCCGGGAATAAGGAGACCCAGTACTTC. Translated, it gives CATSRGAGNKETQYF.

This chain links TRBV21-1 with TRBJ2-7. TRBV21-1 is a pseudogene segment. This CDR3 comprises 12 residues. The CDR3: CVSSEPPYEQYF. The DNA of the CDR3 is TGTGTCAGCTCCGAACCTCCCTACGAGCAGTACTTC.

A note on this clonotype: A read error may explain this, as a much larger clone is one base away. The chain carries TRBV28 and TRBJ2-3; 12 bases align to TRBD2. The CDR3 extends over 13 amino acids. Germline V gene lookup returns CDR1 MDHEN and CDR2 SYDVKM. For the CDR3, the DNA is TGTGCCAGCCTAGCGGGAGGGACAGATATGCAGTATTTT. The encoded protein is CASLAGGTDMQYF.

The chain combines TRBV5-1 with TRBJ2-2, with D maybe TRBD2 (5 bases). Per germline, CDR1 SGHRS and CDR2 YFSETQ. V gave up 0 bases and J gave up 7 bases, with 10 bases separating them. The CDR3 is 14 residues long. CDR3 bases: TGCGCCAGCAGCTTGGGAGGGATTGACGGGGAGCTGTTTTTT. Protein sequence: CASSLGGIDGELFF.